Here is one T cell receptor (beta chain) with its context. Germline trimming cut 6 bases from V and 0 bases from J; bases unmatched to any gene: 7. Germline assignment: CDR1 LNHDA and CDR2 SQIVND (reference sequence). The CDR3 totals 16 residues. The sample comes from a study of blood T cell repertoires in COVID-19. The wider study: The United States, Italy and Spain provided the acute and convalescent COVID-19 samples.

Clones were sequenced by immunoSEQ multiplex PCR, and TCRdb holds only the in-frame ones, with some missing. Among 210,000 or so clones listed, about 84% were seen once. Membership in each cohort depended on participant-reported clinical history. Cohort 3 donors were reported recovered after two negative PCRs, clearance, or symptom resolution. J is TRBJ2-2 and V is TRBV19; 7 bases agree with TRBD1. Sequencing was carried out using PBMCs or T cells enriched from blood (not recorded which). The source is a man in his sixties who had recovered from COVID-19. The CDR3 bases are TGTGCCAGTAGCAAGACAGGGCCCTCGAACACCGGGGAGCTGTTTTTT. Protein product: CASSKTGPSNTGELFF.